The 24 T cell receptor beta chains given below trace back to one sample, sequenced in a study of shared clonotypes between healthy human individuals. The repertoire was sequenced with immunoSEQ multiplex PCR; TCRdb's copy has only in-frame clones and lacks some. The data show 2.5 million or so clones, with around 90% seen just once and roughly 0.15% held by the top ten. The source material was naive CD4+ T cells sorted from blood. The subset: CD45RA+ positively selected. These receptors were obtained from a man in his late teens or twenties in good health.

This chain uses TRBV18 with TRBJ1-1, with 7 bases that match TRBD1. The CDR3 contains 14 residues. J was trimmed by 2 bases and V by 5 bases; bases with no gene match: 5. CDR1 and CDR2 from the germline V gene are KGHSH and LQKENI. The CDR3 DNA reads TGTGCCAGCTCAGTTCGACAGGGAAACACTGAAGCTTTCTTT. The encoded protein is CASSVRQGNTEAFF.

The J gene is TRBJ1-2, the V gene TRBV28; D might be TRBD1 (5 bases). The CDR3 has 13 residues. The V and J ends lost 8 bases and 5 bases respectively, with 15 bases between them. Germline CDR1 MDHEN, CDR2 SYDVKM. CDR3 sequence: CASHGAKTYGYTF. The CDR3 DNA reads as TGTGCCAGCCATGGGGCTAAGACGTATGGCTACACCTTC.

This CDR3 is CASSKVVREGETQYF. Written as DNA, the CDR3 is TGTGCCAGCAGCAAAGTTGTGAGGGAGGGAGAGACCCAGTACTTC. The chain joins TRBV21-1 to TRBJ2-5; the table calls TRBD2, which could not be checked here. TRBV21-1 is recorded as a pseudogene. The CDR3 is 15 residues long.

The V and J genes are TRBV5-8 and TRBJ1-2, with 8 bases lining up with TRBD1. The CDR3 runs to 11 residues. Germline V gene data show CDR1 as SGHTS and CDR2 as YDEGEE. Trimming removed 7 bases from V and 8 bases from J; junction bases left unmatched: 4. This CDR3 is CASRQGTGYTF. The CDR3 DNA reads TGTGCCAGCCGACAGGGGACCGGCTACACCTTC.

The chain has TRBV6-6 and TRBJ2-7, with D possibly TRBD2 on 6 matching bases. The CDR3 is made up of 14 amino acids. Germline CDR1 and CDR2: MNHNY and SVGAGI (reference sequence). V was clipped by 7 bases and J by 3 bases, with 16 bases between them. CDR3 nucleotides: TGTGCCAGCACCGGGACTTCCTCCCTCTACGAGCAGTACTTC. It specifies CASTGTSSLYEQYF.

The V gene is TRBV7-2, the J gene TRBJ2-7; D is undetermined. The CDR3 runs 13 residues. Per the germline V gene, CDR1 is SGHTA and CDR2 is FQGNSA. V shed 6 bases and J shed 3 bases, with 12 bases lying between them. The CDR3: CASRPGPNYEQYF. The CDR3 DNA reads TGTGCCAGCAGGCCAGGACCCAACTACGAGCAGTACTTC.

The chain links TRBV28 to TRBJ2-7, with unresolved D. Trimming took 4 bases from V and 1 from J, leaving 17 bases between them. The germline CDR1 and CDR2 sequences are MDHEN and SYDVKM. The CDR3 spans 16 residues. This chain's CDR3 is CASSYPKTQISYEQYF. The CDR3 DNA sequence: TGTGCCAGCAGTTACCCGAAAACACAGATTTCCTACGAGCAGTACTTC.

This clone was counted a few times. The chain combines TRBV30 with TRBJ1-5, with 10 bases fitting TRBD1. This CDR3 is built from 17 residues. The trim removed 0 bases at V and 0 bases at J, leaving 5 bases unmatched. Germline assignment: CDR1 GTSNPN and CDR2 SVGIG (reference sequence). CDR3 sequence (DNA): TGTGCCTGGAGTGTAGGGACAGGGGAATATAGCAATCAGCCCCAGCATTTT. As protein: CAWSVGTGEYSNQPQHF.

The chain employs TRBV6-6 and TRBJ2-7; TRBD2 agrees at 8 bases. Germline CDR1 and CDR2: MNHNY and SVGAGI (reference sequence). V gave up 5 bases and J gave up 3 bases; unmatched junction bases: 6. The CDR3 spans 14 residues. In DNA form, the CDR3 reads TGTGCCAGCAGTGGAGCGGGAGAGGTCTACGAGCAGTACTTC. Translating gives CASSGAGEVYEQYF.

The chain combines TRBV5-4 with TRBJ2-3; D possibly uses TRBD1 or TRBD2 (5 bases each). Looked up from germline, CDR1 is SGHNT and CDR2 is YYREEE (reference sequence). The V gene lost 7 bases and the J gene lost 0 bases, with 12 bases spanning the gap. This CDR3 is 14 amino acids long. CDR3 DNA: TGTGCCAGCCGGGACCTAGCTAGCACAGATACGCAGTATTTT. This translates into CASRDLASTDTQYF.

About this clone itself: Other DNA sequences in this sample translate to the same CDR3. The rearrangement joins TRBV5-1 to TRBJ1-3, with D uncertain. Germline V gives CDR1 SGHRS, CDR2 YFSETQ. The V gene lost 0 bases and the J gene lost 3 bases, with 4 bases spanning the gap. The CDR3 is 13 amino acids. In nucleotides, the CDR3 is TGCGCCAGCAGCTTGGATAGTGGAAACACCATATATTTT. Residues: CASSLDSGNTIYF.

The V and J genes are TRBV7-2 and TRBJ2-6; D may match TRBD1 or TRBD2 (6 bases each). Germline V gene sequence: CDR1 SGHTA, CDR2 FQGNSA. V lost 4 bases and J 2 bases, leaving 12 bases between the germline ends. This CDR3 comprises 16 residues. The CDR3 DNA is TGTGCCAGCAGCTCACCCGGGGGCGCTGGGGCCAACGTCCTGACTTTC. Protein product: CASSSPGGAGANVLTF.

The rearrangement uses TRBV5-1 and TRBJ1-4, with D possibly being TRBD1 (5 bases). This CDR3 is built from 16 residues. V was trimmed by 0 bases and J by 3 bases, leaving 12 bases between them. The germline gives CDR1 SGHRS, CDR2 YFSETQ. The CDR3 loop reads CASSLGQGGSNEKLFF. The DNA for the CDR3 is TGCGCCAGCAGCTTGGGCCAGGGTGGCTCTAATGAAAAACTGTTTTTT.

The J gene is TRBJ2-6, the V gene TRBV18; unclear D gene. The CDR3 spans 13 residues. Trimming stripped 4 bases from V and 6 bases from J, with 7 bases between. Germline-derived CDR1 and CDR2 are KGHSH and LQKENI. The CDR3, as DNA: TGTGCCAGCTCACAATTCGCGGCCAACGTCCTGACTTTC. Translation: CASSQFAANVLTF.

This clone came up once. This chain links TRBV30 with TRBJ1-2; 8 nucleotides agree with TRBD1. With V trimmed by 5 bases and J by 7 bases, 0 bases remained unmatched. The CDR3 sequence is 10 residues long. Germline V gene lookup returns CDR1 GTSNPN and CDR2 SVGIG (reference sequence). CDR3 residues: CAWDRGGYTF. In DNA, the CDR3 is TGTGCCTGGGACAGGGGTGGCTACACCTTC.

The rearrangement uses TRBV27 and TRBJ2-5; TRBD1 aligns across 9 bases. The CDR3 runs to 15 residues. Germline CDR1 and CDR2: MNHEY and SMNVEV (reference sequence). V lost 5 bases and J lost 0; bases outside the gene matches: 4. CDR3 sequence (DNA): TGTGCCAGCAGTCCGGACAGGGGTTACCAAGAGACCCAGTACTTC. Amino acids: CASSPDRGYQETQYF.

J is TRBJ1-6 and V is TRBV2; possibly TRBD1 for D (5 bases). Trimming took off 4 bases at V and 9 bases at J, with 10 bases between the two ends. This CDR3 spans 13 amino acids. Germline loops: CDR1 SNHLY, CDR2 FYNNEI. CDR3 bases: TGTGCCAGCAGTGTGGGGGTGGCTTCACCCCTCCACTTT. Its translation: CASSVGVASPLHF.

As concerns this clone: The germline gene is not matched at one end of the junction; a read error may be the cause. CDR3 coding DNA: TGCAGCGTTCTTACAAGGACAGGCCTTAACTGTGGCTACACCTTC. As protein: CSVLTRTGLNCGYTF. The J gene is TRBJ1-2, the V gene TRBV29-1; the match to TRBD1 covers 7 bases. From germline, CDR1 is SQVTM and CDR2 ANQGSEA. The CDR3 is 15 residues long.

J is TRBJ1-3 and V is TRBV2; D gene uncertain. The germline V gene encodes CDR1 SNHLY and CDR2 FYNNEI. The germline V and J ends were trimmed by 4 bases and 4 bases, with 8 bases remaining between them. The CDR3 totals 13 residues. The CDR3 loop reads CASSAGAGNTIYF. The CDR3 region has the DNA TGTGCCAGCAGTGCCGGTGCGGGAAACACCATATATTTT.

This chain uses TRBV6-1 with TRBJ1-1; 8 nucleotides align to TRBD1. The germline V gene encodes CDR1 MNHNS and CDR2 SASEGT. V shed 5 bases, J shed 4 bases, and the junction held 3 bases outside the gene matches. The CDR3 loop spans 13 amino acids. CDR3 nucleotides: TGTGCCAGCAGTCATACAGGGGGCACTGAAGCTTTCTTT. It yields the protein CASSHTGGTEAFF.

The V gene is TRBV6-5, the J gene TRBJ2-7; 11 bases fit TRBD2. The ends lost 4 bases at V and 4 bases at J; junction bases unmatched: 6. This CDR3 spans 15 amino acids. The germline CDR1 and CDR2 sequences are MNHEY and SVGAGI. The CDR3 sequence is CASSLAGGAPYEQYF. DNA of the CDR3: TGTGCCAGCAGTTTAGCGGGAGGGGCCCCTTACGAGCAGTACTTC.

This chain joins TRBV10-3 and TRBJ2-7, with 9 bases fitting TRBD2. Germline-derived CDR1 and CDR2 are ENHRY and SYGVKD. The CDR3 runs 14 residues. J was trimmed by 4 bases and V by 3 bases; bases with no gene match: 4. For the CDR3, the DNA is TGTGCCATCAGTGAAGGACTAGCGTCTTACGAGCAGTACTTC. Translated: CAISEGLASYEQYF.

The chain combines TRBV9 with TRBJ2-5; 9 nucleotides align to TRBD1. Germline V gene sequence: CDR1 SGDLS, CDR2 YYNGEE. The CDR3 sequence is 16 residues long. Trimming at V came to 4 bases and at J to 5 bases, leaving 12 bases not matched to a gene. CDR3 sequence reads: CASSFSPGQGLETQYF. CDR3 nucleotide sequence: TGTGCCAGCAGCTTTTCTCCGGGACAGGGCCTGGAGACCCAGTACTTC.

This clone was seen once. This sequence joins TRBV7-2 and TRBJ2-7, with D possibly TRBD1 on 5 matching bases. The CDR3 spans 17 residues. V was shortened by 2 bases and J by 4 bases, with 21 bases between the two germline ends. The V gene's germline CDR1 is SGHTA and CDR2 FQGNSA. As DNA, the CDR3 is TGTGCCAGCAGCTTAAATCCCCCGGGTACAAGGGGTTACGAGCAGTACTTC. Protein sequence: CASSLNPPGTRGYEQYF.